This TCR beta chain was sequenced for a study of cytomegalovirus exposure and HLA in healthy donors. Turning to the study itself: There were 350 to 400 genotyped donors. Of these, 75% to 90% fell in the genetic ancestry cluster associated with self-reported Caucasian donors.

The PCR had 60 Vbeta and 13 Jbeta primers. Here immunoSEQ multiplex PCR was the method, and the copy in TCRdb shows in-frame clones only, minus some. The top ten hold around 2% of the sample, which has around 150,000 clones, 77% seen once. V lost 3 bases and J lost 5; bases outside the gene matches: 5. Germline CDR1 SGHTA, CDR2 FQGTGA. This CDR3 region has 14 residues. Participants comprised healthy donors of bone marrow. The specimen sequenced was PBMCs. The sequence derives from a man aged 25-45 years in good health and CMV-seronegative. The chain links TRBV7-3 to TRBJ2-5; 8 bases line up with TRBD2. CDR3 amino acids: CASSFAGGRETQYF. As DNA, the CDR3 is TGTGCCAGCAGCTTCGCGGGGGGTAGGGAGACCCAGTACTTC.